This TCR beta chain was obtained from a study of response to subunit inactivated influenza vaccine. Notes on the study in general: Only a handful of new T cells, the authors suggested, are recruited with each seasonal influenza vaccination.

This clonotype was picked up a small number of times. Its antigen remains unidentified. The trim removed 4 bases at V and 4 bases at J, leaving 5 bases unmatched. CDR1 and CDR2 from the germline V gene are SQVTM and ANQGSEA. The CDR3 has 14 residues. TCRdb used MiXCR to reprocess the RT-PCR reads, holding one entry per CDR3 protein. This table holds 550,000 to 800,000 distinct CDR3 sequences, more than 11% found once. This sequence joins TRBV29-1 and TRBJ2-3; TRBD1 aligns across 10 bases. This clonotype was obtained from a man between 45 and 60 years old who received an inactivated influenza vaccine. Source: PBMCs from blood, taken 14 to 15 days before vaccination. The CDR3 protein is CSVGQGADSDTQYF. CDR3 sequence (DNA): TGCAGCGTTGGACAGGGGGCCGATTCAGATACGCAGTATTTT.